Presented here are 27 T cell receptor beta chains from one specimen sequenced in a study of blood T cell repertoires in COVID-19. TCRdb keeps only in-frame clones here, not all; method: immunoSEQ multiplex PCR. This sample carries about 120,000 clones, roughly 76% of them seen once, and the ten largest clones take 10%. Input material: peripheral blood. The receptors here all came from a human donor in a cohort sampled during active COVID-19.

The rearrangement links TRBV6-2 or TRBV6-3 to TRBJ1-1; the D gene is possibly TRBD1 (6 bases). Germline CDR1 reads MNHEY; CDR2 reads SVGEGT. This CDR3 has 14 residues. V lost 5 bases and J lost 6, with 16 bases in between. The CDR3 spells CASSRDGTRAEAFF. The DNA of the CDR3 is TGTGCCAGCAGTCGGGACGGGACACGGGCTGAAGCTTTCTTT.

The rearrangement joins TRBV6-6 to TRBJ1-4; D possibly corresponds to TRBD1 (5 bases). Deletions cut 7 bases from V and 8 bases from J, with 17 bases between. This CDR3 comprises 14 residues. Per the germline V gene, CDR1 is MNHNY and CDR2 is SVGAGI (reference sequence). The CDR3 protein is CASTQMGGGEKLFF. For the CDR3, the DNA is TGTGCCAGCACCCAAATGGGGGGTGGCGAAAAACTGTTTTTT.

The chain recombines TRBV12-5 with TRBJ2-1; perhaps TRBD1 as D (6 bases). The germline gives CDR1 LGHNT, CDR2 FRNRAP. CDR3 length: 20 residues. Deletions cut 0 bases from V and 0 bases from J, with 21 bases between. The CDR3: CASGLVILSGDTGSYNEQFF. The CDR3 DNA follows: TGTGCTAGTGGTTTGGTGATTCTAAGTGGGGACACCGGCTCCTACAATGAGCAGTTCTTC.

This clone appeared a few times. This sequence joins TRBV5-4 and TRBJ2-2, with TRBD2 as a possible D gene (5 bases). Trimming left V 5 bases short and J 6 bases short, with 11 bases between. Germline V CDR1 and CDR2: SGHNT, YYREEE (reference sequence). The CDR3 totals 13 residues. The chain's CDR3 is CASRREFPGELFF. CDR3 bases: TGTGCCAGCAGACGGGAATTCCCCGGGGAGCTGTTTTTT.

The gene calls are TRBV6-5 and TRBJ2-7; TRBD1 agrees at 7 bases. J gave up 0 bases and V 7 bases, and 3 bases lay outside the gene matches. CDR1 is MNHEY and CDR2 is SVGAGI in the germline V gene. This CDR3 is 13 amino acids long. This chain's CDR3 is CASKRQGSYEQYF. The CDR3 nucleotides read TGTGCCAGCAAACGACAGGGCTCCTACGAGCAGTACTTC.

The chain couples TRBV30 to TRBJ2-7; the D is unclear. The germline V gene encodes CDR1 GTSNPN and CDR2 SVGIG (reference sequence). Trimming pared 2 bases from V and 2 bases from J, leaving 7 bases between. This CDR3 is 12 amino acids long. The CDR3 loop is CAWSPIPYEQYF. For the CDR3, the DNA is TGTGCCTGGAGTCCCATTCCCTACGAGCAGTACTTC.

The chain is built from TRBV27 and TRBJ1-5; D unclear. The CDR3 consists of 12 residues. Germline V lookup: CDR1 MNHEY, CDR2 SMNVEV (reference sequence). The V and J ends lost 4 bases and 3 bases respectively, with 4 bases between them. CDR3 amino acids: CASSWANQPQHF. The DNA for the CDR3 is TGTGCCAGCAGTTGGGCCAATCAGCCCCAGCATTTT.

This chain connects TRBV29-1 to TRBJ2-1, with unresolved D. The germline V and J ends were trimmed by 5 bases and 7 bases, with 9 bases remaining between them. The CDR3 runs to 11 residues. Germline values: CDR1 SQVTM, CDR2 ANQGSEA. The CDR3 nucleotides are TGCAGCGTTCCTAAAAATAATGAGCAGTTCTTC. Translation: CSVPKNNEQFF.

The CDR3 sequence is CASSPRLGDRETYEQYF. CDR3 coding DNA: TGTGCCAGCAGCCCCCGTCTCGGGGACAGGGAAACCTACGAGCAGTACTTC. The V gene is TRBV7-6, the J gene TRBJ2-7; 9 bases match TRBD1. The germline V gene encodes CDR1 SGHVS and CDR2 FNYEAQ. This CDR3 has 17 residues. J gave up 2 bases and V 5 bases, and 13 bases lay outside the gene matches.

The chain uses TRBV7-3 and TRBJ1-6, with 8 bases identical to TRBD1. Germline assignment: CDR1 SGHTA and CDR2 FQGTGA. With 5 bases clipped from V and 10 bases from J, the junction kept 7 bases outside the gene matches. This CDR3 contains 14 residues. CDR3 coding DNA: TGTGCCAGCAGCCATGGACAGGGTGGCTCACCCCTCCACTTT. It is translated as CASSHGQGGSPLHF.

The rearrangement links TRBV11-2 to TRBJ2-3, with 12 bases aligning to TRBD2. This CDR3 has 16 amino acids. Trimming cost V 4 bases and J 5 bases; bases outside gene matches: 7. Germline V gene lookup returns CDR1 SGHAT and CDR2 FQNNGV. CDR3 DNA: TGTGCCAGCAGCTCAATGACTAGCGGGAGTGGAGATACGCAGTATTTT. Translating gives CASSSMTSGSGDTQYF.

The chain combines TRBV29-1 with TRBJ1-1; 7 nucleotides match TRBD1. In germline, CDR1 is SQVTM, CDR2 ANQGSEA. J lost 8 bases, V lost 5 bases, and 5 bases had no gene match. There are 11 residues in the CDR3. The CDR3, as DNA: TGCAGCGTTTCCAGCAGGGGGGAAGCTTTCTTT. Translation: CSVSSRGEAFF. Full variable domain (outside the CDR3, taken from reference TRBV29-1 and TRBJ1-1): SAVISQKPSRDICQRGTSLTIQCQVDSQVTMMFWYRQQPGQSLTLIATANQGSEATYESGFVIDKFPISRPNLTFSTLTVSNMSPEDSSIYLCSVSSRGEAFFGQGTRLTVV.

The chain joins TRBV4-3 to TRBJ2-7; 7 bases align to TRBD1. There are 15 residues in the CDR3. CDR1 is LGHNA and CDR2 is YSLEER in the germline V gene. V gave up 0 bases and J gave up 6 bases; unmatched junction bases: 8. The CDR3 reads CASSQEWRQGREQYF. The DNA of the CDR3 is TGCGCCAGCAGCCAAGAGTGGCGACAGGGACGCGAGCAGTACTTC.

The chain couples TRBV21-1 to TRBJ1-1; the DNA was not used to check the table's D call, TRBD1. TRBV21-1 is a pseudogene. There are 18 residues in the CDR3. CDR3 bases: TGTGCCAGCAGCAAAGGCTTCGGCCGGACAGGGACCAACACTGAAGCTTTCTTT. It is translated as CASSKGFGRTGTNTEAFF.

The chain couples TRBV11-2 to TRBJ2-5; the D gene is possibly TRBD1 (6 bases). The V gene's germline CDR1 is SGHAT and CDR2 FQNNGV. The CDR3 runs 14 residues. V shed 5 bases and J shed 0 bases, with 10 bases lying between them. As DNA, the CDR3 is TGTGCCAGCAGCGCTTGGGACAACCAAGAGACCCAGTACTTC. Translating gives CASSAWDNQETQYF. Together with reference TRBV11-2 and TRBJ2-5, the CDR3 gives the full variable domain: EAGVAQSPRYKIIEKRQSVAFWCNPISGHATLYWYQQILGQGPKLLIQFQNNGVVDDSQLPKDRFSAERLKGVDSTLKIQPAKLEDSAVYLCASSAWDNQETQYFGPGTRLLVL.

The DNA for the CDR3 is TGTGCCAGTAGTATGTTTGGACAGGAAAACTATGGCTACACCTTC. This sequence encodes CASSMFGQENYGYTF. The chain links TRBV19 to TRBJ1-2; TRBD1 matches 7 bases. Germline CDR1 and CDR2: LNHDA and SQIVND (reference sequence). The CDR3 extends over 15 amino acids. Unmatched junction bases numbered 6, after V lost 3 bases and J lost 2 bases.

The chain uses TRBV2 and TRBJ1-5; D unclear. V dropped 2 bases and J dropped 4 bases, with 9 bases sitting between them. Germline V lookup: CDR1 SNHLY, CDR2 FYNNEI. This CDR3 has 14 residues. This CDR3 reads CASSEQQTNQPQHF. The CDR3 DNA reads TGTGCCAGCAGTGAACAACAGACAAATCAGCCCCAGCATTTT.

The chain recombines TRBV4-3 with TRBJ2-7; a weak D match, TRBD2 (6 bases). CDR1 and CDR2 (germline): LGHNA, YSLEER. The ends were cut back, 0 bases at V and 4 bases at J, with 16 bases in the middle. The CDR3 extends over 16 amino acids. CDR3 in amino acids: CASSQDRAGMLYEQYF. The CDR3 DNA reads TGCGCCAGCAGCCAAGATCGCGCGGGGATGCTTTACGAGCAGTACTTC.

V usage is TRBV3-1 (or the pseudogene TRBV3-2) and J usage is TRBJ2-5, with TRBD2 matching 7 bases. The CDR3 spans 16 residues. Trimming took 0 bases from V and 5 from J; bases not matched to a gene: 9. Per the germline V gene, CDR1 is LGHDT and CDR2 is YNNKEL (reference sequence). The CDR3 reads CASSQDLGGGRETQYF. The CDR3, as DNA: TGTGCCAGCAGCCAAGATCTGGGGGGGGGACGGGAGACCCAGTACTTC.

This clone was detected a few times. This chain connects TRBV4-2 to TRBJ1-4; D uncertain. The V gene's germline CDR1 is LGHNA and CDR2 YNFKEQ. CDR3 length equals 17 residues. V gave up 0 bases and J gave up 11 bases, with 22 bases separating them. Here the CDR3 reads CASSQDRGRGDSGKLFF. Written as DNA, the CDR3 is TGTGCCAGCAGCCAAGACCGCGGGCGGGGAGATTCTGGGAAACTGTTTTTT.

The CDR3 DNA follows: TGTGCCAGCTCTGCTCCGGGACTAGTTAACAATGAGCAGTTCTTC. It yields the protein CASSAPGLVNNEQFF. The rearrangement joins TRBV7-9 to TRBJ2-1; 8 bases match TRBD2. CDR3 length equals 15 residues. CDR1 is SEHNR and CDR2 is FQNEAQ in the germline V gene (reference sequence). The J segment lost 5 bases and the V segment lost 8 bases, leaving 11 bases of the junction unmatched. Full variable domain (outside the CDR3, taken from reference TRBV7-9 and TRBJ2-1): DTGVSQNPRHKITKRGQNVTFRCDPISEHNRLYWYRQTLGQGPEFLTYFQNEAQLEKSRLLSDRFSAERPKGSFSTLEIQRTEQGDSAMYLCASSAPGLVNNEQFFGPGTRLTVL.

The chain combines TRBV28 with TRBJ1-5; D remains unclear. Germline loops: CDR1 MDHEN, CDR2 SYDVKM. The CDR3 length is 12 residues. With 4 bases removed from V and 4 bases from J, the gap between germline ends came to 5 bases. The CDR3 spells CASSSQNQPQHF. CDR3 DNA: TGTGCCAGCAGTTCACAGAATCAGCCCCAGCATTTT.

The J gene is TRBJ2-5, the V gene TRBV7-6, with 9 positions matching TRBD2. Per germline, CDR1 SGHVS and CDR2 FNYEAQ. The length of the CDR3 is 15 residues. The J segment lost 4 bases and the V segment lost 1 base, leaving 4 bases of the junction unmatched. The CDR3: CASSLVAGVGETQYF. CDR3 sequence (DNA): TGTGCCAGCAGCTTAGTAGCGGGAGTGGGAGAGACCCAGTACTTC.

The chain joins TRBV4-3 to TRBJ1-5, with 10 bases matching TRBD1. The CDR3 totals 16 residues. J lost 2 bases, V lost 3 bases, and 4 bases had no gene match. Looked up from germline, CDR1 is LGHNA and CDR2 is YSLEER. The chain's CDR3 is CASSHDRGLGNQPQHF. CDR3 bases: TGCGCCAGCAGCCACGACAGGGGGCTAGGCAATCAGCCCCAGCATTTT.

The chain uses TRBV27 and TRBJ2-1; tentative D call: TRBD2 (6 bases). CDR1 and CDR2 (germline): MNHEY, SMNVEV (reference sequence). The CDR3 contains 15 residues. V dropped 3 bases and J dropped 5 bases, with 14 bases sitting between them. CDR3 nucleotide sequence: TGTGCCAGCAGTTTTACCGTAGCGGCAAACAATGAGCAGTTCTTC. Encoded protein: CASSFTVAANNEQFF.

A remark on this clone: In the same sample, other DNA sequences code for this CDR3. V is TRBV7-3 and J is TRBJ2-3; TRBD2 matches at 8 bases. The CDR3 is made up of 15 amino acids. The V and J ends lost 5 bases and 6 bases, in that order; junction bases with no gene match: 10. Germline V gene lookup returns CDR1 SGHTA and CDR2 FQGTGA. The CDR3 spells CASSPQSGSADTQYF. As DNA, the CDR3 is TGTGCCAGCAGCCCGCAAAGCGGGAGCGCCGATACGCAGTATTTT.

The chain uses TRBV7-9 and TRBJ2-7; D possibly corresponds to TRBD2 (5 bases). From germline, CDR1 is SEHNR and CDR2 FQNEAQ (reference sequence). CDR3 length: 14 residues. V was trimmed by 1 base and J by 0 bases, leaving 7 bases between them. CDR3 amino acids: CASSLGGASYEQYF. CDR3 DNA: TGTGCCAGCAGCTTAGGGGGAGCCTCCTACGAGCAGTACTTC. Using reference TRBV7-9 and TRBJ2-7 for the parts outside the CDR3, the full variable domain is DTGVSQNPRHKITKRGQNVTFRCDPISEHNRLYWYRQTLGQGPEFLTYFQNEAQLEKSRLLSDRFSAERPKGSFSTLEIQRTEQGDSAMYLCASSLGGASYEQYFGPGTRLTVT.